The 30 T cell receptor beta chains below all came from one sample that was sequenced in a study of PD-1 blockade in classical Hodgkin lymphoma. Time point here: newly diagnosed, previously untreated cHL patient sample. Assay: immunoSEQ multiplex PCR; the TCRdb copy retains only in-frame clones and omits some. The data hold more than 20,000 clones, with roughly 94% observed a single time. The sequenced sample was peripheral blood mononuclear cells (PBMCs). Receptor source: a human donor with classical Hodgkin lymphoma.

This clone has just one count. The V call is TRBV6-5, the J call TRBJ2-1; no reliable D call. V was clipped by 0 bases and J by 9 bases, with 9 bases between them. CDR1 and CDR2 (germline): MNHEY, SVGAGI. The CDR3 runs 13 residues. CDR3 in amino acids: CASSYSDGPEQFF. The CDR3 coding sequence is TGTGCCAGCAGTTACTCAGACGGACCTGAGCAGTTCTTC.

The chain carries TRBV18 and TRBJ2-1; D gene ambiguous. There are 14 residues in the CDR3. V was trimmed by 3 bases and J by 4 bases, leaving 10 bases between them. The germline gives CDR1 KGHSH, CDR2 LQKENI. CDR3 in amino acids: CASSPSKGYNEQFF. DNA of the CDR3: TGTGCCAGCTCACCCTCAAAAGGATACAATGAGCAGTTCTTC.

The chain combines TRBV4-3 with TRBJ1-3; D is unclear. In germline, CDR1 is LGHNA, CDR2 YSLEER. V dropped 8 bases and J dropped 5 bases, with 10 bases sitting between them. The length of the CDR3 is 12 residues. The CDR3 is CASGDLRNTIYF. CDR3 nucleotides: TGCGCCAGCGGCGATTTGCGAAACACCATATATTTT.

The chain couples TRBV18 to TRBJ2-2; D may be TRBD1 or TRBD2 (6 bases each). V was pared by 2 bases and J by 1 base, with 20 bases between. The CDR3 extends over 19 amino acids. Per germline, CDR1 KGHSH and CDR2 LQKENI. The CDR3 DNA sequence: TGTGCCAGCTCACCAGGGGGGCGACAGGTCGTCTTGAACACCGGGGAGCTGTTTTTT. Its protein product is CASSPGGRQVVLNTGELFF.

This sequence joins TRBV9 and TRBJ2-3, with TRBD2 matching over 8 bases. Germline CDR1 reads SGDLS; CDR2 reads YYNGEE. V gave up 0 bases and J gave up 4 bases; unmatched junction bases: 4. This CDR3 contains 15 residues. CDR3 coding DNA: TGTGCCAGCAGCGTAGGGAGCGGGGGAGCAGATACGCAGTATTTT. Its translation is CASSVGSGGADTQYF.

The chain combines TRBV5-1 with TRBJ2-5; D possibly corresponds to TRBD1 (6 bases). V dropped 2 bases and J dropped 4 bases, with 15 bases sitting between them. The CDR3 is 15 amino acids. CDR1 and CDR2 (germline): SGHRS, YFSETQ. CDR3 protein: CASSFDMGAAETQYF. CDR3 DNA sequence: TGCGCCAGCAGCTTTGATATGGGGGCTGCAGAGACCCAGTACTTC. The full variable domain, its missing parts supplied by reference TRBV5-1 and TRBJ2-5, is KAGVTQTPRYLIKTRGQQVTLSCSPISGHRSVSWYQQTPGQGLQFLFEYFSETQRNKGNFPGRFSGRQFSNSRSEMNVSTLELGDSALYLCASSFDMGAAETQYFGPGTRLLVL.

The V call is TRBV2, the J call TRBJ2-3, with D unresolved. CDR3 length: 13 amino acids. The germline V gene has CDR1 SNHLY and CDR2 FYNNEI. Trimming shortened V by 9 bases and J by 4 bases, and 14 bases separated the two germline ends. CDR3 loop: CARDEDPADTQYF. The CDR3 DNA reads TGTGCCAGAGACGAGGACCCCGCAGATACGCAGTATTTT.

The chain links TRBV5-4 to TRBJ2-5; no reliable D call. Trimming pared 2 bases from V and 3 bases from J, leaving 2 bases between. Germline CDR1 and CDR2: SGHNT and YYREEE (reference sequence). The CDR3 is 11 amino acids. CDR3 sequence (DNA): TGTGCCAGCAGCTTTAAAGAGACCCAGTACTTC. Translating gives CASSFKETQYF.

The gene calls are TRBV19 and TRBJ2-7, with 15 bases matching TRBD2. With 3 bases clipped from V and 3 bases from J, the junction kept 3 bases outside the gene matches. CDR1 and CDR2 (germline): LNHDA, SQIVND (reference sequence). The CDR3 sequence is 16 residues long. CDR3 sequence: CASSISGLAGGYEQYF. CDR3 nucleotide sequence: TGTGCCAGTAGTATCTCGGGACTAGCGGGAGGCTACGAGCAGTACTTC.

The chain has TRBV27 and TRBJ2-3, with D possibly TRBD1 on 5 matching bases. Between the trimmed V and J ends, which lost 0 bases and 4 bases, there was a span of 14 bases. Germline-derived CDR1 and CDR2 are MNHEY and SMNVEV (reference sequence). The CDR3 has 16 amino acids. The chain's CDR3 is CASSLSAGLISDTQYF. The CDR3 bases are TGTGCCAGCAGTTTATCGGCAGGGCTGATCTCAGATACGCAGTATTTT.

The CDR3 region is CASSEVVEGGTEAFF. The CDR3 bases are TGTGCCAGCAGTGAAGTGGTGGAGGGGGGCACTGAAGCTTTCTTT. The chain couples TRBV6-1 to TRBJ1-1; D is perhaps TRBD1 (6 bases). Looked up from germline, CDR1 is MNHNS and CDR2 is SASEGT. The CDR3 is 15 residues long. V lost 1 base and J lost 4, with 13 bases in between.

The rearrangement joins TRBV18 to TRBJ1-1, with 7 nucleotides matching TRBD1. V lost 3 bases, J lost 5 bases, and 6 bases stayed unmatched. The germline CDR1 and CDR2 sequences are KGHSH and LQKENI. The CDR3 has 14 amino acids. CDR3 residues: CASSPRGGSTEAFF. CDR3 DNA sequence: TGTGCCAGCTCACCTCGAGGGGGCTCAACTGAAGCTTTCTTT.

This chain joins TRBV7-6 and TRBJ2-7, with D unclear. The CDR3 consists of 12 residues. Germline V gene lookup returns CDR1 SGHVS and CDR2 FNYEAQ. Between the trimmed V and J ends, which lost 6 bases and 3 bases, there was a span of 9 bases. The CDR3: CASSSGNYEQYF. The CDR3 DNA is TGTGCCAGCAGTTCCGGTAACTACGAGCAGTACTTC.

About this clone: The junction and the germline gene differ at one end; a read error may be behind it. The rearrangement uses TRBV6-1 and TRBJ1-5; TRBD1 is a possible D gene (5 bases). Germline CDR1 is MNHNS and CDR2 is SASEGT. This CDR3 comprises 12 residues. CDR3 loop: CASRGQTDPQHF. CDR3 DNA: TGTGCCAGCAGGGGCCAGACAGACCCCCAACATTTT.

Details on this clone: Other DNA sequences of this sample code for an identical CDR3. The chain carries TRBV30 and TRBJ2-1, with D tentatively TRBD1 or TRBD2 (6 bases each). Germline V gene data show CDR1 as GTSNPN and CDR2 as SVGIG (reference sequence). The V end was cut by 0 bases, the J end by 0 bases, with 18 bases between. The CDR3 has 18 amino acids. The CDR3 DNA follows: TGTGCCTGGAGTGTAAGGGGGTTCGGGGGTGGCTCCTACAATGAGCAGTTCTTC. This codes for CAWSVRGFGGGSYNEQFF.

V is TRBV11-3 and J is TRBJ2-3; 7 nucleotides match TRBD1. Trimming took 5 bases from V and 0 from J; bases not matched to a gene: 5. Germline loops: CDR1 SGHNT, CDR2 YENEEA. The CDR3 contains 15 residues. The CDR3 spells CASSLGQDSTDTQYF. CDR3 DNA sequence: TGTGCCAGCAGCCTCGGACAGGATAGCACAGATACGCAGTATTTT.

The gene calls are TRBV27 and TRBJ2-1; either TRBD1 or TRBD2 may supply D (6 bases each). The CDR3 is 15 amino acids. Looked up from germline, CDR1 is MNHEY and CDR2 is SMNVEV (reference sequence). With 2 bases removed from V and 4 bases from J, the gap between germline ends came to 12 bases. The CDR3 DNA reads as TGTGCCAGCAGTTTAGGGTGGGGGGCGTACAATGAGCAGTTCTTC. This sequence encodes CASSLGWGAYNEQFF.

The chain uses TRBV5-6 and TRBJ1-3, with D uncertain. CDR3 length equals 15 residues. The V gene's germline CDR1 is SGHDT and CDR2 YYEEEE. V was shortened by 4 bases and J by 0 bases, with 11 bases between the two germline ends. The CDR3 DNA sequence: TGTGCCAGCAGCCCGGGCCGTTTCTCTGGAAACACCATATATTTT. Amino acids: CASSPGRFSGNTIYF. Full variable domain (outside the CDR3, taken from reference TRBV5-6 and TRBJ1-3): DAGVTQSPTHLIKTRGQQVTLRCSPKSGHDTVSWYQQALGQGPQFIFQYYEEEERQRGNFPDRFSGHQFPNYSSELNVNALLLGDSALYLCASSPGRFSGNTIYFGEGSWLTVV.

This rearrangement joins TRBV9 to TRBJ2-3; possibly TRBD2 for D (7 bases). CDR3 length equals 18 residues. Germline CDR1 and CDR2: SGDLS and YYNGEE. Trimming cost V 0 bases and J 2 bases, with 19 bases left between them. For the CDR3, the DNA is TGTGCCAGCAGCGTAGAGGGGAGGGGGGCCCAAACCACAGATACGCAGTATTTT. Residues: CASSVEGRGAQTTDTQYF. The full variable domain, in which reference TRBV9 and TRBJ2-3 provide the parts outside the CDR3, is DSGVTQTPKHLITATGQRVTLRCSPRSGDLSVYWYQQSLDQGLQFLIQYYNGEERAKGNILERFSAQQFPDLHSELNLSSLELGDSALYFCASSVEGRGAQTTDTQYFGPGTRLTVL.

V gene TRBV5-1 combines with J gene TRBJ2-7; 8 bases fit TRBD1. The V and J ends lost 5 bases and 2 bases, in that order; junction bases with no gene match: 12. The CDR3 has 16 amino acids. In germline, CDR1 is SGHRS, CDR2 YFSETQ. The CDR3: CASRKGDRGSAYEQYF. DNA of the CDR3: TGCGCCAGCAGAAAGGGAGACAGGGGCTCCGCCTACGAGCAGTACTTC.

CDR3: CASSQLLGDSSYEQYF. CDR3 bases: TGCGCCAGCAGCCAGTTGCTAGGGGATAGCTCCTACGAGCAGTACTTC. J is TRBJ2-7 and V is TRBV4-3, with D tentatively TRBD1 (5 bases). With 3 bases removed from V and 0 bases from J, the gap between germline ends came to 15 bases. Germline CDR1 reads LGHNA; CDR2 reads YSLEER. The length of the CDR3 is 16 residues.

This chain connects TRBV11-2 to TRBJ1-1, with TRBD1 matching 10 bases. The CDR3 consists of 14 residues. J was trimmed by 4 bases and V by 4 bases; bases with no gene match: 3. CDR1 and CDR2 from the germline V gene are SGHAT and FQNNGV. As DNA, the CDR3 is TGTGCCAGCAGCTGGAGACAGGGGGCCACTGAAGCTTTCTTT. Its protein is CASSWRQGATEAFF. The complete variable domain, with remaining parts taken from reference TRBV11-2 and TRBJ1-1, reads EAGVAQSPRYKIIEKRQSVAFWCNPISGHATLYWYQQILGQGPKLLIQFQNNGVVDDSQLPKDRFSAERLKGVDSTLKIQPAKLEDSAVYLCASSWRQGATEAFFGQGTRLTVV.

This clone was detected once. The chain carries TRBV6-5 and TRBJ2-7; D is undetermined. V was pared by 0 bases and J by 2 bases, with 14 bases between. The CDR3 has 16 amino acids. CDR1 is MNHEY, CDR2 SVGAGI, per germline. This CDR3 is CASSYSINRPPYEQYF. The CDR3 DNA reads TGTGCCAGCAGTTACTCGATCAACAGACCACCCTACGAGCAGTACTTC.

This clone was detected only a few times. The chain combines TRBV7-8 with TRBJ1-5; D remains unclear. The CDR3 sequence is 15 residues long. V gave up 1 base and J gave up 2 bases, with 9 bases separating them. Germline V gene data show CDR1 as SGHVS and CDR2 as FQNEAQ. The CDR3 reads CASSLEGRGNQPQHF. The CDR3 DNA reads TGTGCCAGCAGCTTAGAGGGTAGGGGCAATCAGCCCCAGCATTTT.

This CDR3 is CASREILRGSGNTIYF. For the CDR3, the DNA is TGTGCCAGCAGAGAGATTCTCCGGGGCTCCGGAAACACCATATATTTT. V usage is TRBV2 and J usage is TRBJ1-3, with TRBD1 as a possible D gene (5 bases). The length of the CDR3 is 16 residues. Germline lookup yields CDR1 SNHLY and CDR2 FYNNEI. The V and J ends lost 6 bases and 4 bases respectively, with 19 bases between them.

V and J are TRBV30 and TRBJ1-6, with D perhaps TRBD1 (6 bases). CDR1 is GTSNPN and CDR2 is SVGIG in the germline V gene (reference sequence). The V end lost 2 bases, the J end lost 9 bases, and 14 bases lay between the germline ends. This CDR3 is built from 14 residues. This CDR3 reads CAWSWGTQGSPLHF. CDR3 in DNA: TGTGCCTGGAGTTGGGGAACACAGGGTTCACCCCTCCACTTT.

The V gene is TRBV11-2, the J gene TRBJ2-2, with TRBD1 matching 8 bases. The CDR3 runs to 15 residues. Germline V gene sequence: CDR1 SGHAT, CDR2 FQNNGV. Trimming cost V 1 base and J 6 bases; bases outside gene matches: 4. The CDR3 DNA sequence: TGTGCCAGCAGCTTAGTTTCAGGGGGCTCCGGGGAGCTGTTTTTT. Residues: CASSLVSGGSGELFF.

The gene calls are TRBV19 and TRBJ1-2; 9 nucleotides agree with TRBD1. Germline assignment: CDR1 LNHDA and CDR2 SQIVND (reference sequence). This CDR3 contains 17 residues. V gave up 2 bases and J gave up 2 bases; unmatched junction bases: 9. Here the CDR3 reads CASSISGTGPGNYGYTF. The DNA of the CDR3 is TGTGCCAGTAGTATAAGTGGGACAGGGCCTGGCAACTATGGCTACACCTTC.

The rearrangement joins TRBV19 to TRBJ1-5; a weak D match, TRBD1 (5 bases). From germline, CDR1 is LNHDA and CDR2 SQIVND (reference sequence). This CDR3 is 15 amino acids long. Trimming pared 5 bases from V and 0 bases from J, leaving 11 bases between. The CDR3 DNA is TGTGCCAGTAGTCCGACAGTTGATAGCAATCAGCCCCAGCATTTT. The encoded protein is CASSPTVDSNQPQHF.

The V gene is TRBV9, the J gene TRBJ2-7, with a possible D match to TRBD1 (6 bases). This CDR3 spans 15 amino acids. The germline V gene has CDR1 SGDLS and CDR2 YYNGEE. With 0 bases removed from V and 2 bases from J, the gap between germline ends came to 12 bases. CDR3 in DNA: TGTGCCAGCAGCGTAGCTACAGGGCTCCCCTACGAGCAGTACTTC. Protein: CASSVATGLPYEQYF.